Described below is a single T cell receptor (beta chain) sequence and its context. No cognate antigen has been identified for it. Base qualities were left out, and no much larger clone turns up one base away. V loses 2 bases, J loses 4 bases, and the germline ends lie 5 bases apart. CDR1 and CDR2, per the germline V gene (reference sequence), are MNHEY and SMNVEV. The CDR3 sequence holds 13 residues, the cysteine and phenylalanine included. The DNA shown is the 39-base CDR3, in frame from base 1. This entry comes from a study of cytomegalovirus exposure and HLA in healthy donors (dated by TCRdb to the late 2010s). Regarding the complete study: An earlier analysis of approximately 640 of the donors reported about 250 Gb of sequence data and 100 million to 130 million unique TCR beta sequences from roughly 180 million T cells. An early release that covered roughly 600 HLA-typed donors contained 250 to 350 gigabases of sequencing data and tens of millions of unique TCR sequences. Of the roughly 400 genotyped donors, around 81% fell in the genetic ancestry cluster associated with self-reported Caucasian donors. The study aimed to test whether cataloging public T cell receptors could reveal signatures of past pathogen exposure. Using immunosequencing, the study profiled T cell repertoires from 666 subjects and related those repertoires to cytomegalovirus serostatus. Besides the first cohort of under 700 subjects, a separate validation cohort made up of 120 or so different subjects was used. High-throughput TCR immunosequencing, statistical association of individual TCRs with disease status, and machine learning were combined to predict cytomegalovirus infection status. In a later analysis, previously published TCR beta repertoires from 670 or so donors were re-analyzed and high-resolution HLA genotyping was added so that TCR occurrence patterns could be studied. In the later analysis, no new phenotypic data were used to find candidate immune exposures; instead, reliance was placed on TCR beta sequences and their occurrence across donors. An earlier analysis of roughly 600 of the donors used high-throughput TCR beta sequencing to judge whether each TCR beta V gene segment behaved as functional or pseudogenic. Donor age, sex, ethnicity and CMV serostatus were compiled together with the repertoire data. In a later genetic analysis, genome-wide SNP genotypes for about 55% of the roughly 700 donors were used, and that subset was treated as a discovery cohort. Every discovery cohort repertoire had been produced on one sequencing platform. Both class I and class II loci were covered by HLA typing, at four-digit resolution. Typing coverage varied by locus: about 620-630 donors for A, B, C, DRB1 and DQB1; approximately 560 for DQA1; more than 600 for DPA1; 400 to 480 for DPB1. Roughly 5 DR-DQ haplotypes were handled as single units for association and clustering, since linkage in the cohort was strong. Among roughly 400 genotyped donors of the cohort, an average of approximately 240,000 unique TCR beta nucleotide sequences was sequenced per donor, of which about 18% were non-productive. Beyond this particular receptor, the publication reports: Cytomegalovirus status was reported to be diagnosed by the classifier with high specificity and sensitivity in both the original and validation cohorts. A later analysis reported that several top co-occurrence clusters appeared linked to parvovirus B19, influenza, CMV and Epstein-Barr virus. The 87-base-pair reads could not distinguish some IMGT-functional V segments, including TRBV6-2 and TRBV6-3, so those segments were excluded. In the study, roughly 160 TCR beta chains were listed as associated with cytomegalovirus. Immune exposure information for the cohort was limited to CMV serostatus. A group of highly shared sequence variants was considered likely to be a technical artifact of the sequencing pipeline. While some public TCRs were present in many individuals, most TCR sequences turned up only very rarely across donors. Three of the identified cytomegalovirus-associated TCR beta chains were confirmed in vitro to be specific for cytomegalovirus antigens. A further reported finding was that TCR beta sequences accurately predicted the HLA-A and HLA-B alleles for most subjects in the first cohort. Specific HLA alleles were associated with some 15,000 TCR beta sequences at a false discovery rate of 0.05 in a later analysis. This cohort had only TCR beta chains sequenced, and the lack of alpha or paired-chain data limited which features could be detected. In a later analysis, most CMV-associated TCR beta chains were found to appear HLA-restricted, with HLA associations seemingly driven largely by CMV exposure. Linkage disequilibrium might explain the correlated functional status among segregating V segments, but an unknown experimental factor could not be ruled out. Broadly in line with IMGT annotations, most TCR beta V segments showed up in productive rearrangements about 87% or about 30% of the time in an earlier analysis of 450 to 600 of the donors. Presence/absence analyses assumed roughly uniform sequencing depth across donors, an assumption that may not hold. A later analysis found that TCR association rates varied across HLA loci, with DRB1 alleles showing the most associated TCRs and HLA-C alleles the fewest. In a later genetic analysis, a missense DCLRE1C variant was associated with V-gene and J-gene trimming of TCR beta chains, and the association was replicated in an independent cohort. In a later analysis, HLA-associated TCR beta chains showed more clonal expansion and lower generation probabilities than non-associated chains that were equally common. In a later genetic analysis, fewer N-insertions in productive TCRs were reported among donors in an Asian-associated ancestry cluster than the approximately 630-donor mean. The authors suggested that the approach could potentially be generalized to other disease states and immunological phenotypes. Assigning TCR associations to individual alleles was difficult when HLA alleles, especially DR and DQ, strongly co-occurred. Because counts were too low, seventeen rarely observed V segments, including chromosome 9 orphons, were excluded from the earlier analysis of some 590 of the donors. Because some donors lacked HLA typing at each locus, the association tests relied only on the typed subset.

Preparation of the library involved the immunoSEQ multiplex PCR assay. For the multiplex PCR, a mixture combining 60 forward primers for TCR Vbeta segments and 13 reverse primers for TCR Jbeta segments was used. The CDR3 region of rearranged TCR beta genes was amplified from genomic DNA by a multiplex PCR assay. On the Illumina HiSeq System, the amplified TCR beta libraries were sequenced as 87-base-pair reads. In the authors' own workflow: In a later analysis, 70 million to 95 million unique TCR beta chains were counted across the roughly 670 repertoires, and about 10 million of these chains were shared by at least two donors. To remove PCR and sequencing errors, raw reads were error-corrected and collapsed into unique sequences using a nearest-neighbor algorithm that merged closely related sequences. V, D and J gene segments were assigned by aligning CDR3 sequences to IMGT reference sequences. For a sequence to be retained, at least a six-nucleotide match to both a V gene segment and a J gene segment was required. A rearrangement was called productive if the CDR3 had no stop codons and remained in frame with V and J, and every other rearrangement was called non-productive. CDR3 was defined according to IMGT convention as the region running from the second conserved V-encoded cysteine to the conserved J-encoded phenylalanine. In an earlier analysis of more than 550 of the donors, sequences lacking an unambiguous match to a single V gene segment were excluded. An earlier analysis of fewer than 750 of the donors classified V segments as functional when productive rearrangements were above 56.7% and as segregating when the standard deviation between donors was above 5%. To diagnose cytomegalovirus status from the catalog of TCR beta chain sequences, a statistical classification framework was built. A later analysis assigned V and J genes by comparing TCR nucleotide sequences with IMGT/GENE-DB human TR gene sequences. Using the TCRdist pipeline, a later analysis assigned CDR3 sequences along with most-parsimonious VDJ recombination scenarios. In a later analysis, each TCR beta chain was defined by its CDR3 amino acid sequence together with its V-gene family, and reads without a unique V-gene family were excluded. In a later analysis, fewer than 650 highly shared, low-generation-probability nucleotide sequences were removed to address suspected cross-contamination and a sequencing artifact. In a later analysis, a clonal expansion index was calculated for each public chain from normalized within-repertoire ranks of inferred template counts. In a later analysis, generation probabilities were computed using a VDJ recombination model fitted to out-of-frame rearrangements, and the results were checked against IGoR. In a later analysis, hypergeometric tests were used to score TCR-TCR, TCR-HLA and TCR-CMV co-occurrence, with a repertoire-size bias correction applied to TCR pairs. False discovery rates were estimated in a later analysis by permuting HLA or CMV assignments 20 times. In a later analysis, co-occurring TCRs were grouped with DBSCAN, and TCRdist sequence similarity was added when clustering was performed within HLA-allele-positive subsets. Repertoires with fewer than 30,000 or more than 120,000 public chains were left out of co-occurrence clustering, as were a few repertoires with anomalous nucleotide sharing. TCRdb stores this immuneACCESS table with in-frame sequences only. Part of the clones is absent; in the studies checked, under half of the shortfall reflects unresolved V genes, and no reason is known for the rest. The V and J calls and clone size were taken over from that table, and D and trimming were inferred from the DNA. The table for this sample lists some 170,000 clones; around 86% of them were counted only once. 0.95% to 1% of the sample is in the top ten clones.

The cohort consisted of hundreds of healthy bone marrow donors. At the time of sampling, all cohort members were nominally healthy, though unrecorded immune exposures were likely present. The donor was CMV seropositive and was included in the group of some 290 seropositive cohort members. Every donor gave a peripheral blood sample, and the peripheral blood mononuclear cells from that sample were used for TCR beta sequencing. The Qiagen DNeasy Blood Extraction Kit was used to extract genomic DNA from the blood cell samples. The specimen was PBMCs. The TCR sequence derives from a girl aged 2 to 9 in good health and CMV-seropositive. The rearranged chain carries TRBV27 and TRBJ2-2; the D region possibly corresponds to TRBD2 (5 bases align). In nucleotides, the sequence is TGTGCCAGCAGTTTAGAGGGCACCGGGGAGCTGTTTTTT. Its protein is CASSLEGTGELFF.